The entry below gives a single TCR beta chain sequence along with its context. The antigen remains undetermined. V was cut by 3 bases and J by 8 bases, with 16 bases left in between. Germline CDR1 is LNHDA and CDR2 is SQIVND (reference sequence). The CDR3 runs 14 residues. This entry belongs to a study of T cell clonotyping in hematopoietic cell transplantation. Recipient blood drawn about 28 days pretransplant and days 30, 100, 180 after. Profiling relied on immunoSEQ multiplex PCR, and the TCRdb table lists in-frame clones only, not all of them. The sample includes 7,500 to 8,500 clones, about 70% of them seen just once. Study findings and constraints: Pathologically expanded recipient clonotypes increased progressively from day 30 to day 180 as diversity fell.

This TCR came from a male patient between 55 and 70 years old who had an allogeneic stem cell transplant from an unrelated donor, so the T cells may come from the graft donor. Some clones in this sample may be carry-over from other donors' samples. This chain joins TRBV19 and TRBJ1-2; D uncertain. The sequencing here drew on peripheral blood mononuclear cells, taken 100 days after allogeneic stem cell transplant. The CDR3 DNA is TGTGCCAGTAGTATTGAACTCCAGTCGGGCGGCTACACCTTC. Amino acid sequence: CASSIELQSGGYTF.